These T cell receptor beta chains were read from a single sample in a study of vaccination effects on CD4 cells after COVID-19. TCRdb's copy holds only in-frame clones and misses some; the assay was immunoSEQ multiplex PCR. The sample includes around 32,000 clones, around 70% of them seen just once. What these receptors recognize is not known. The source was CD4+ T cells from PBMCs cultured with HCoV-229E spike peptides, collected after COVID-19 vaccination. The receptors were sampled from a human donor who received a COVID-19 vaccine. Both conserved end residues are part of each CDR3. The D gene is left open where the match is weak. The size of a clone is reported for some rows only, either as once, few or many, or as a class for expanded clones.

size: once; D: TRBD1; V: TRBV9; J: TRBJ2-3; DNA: TGTGCCAGCAGCCCTTTGTCACGACAGGGAACAGATACGCAGTATTTT; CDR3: CASSPLSRQGTDTQYF
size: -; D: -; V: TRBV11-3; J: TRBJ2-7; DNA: TGTGCCAGCAGCTTAGGGGGAAGCCTCGGGGGCTCCTACGAGCAGTACTTC; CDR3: CASSLGGSLGGSYEQYF
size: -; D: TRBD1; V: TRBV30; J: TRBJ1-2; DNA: TGTGCCTGGGTGGCAGGGGGGGAGGACTATGGCTACACCTTC; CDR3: CAWVAGGEDYGYTF
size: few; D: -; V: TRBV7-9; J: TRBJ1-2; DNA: TGTGCCAGCAGCTTTCCTCGCCGGGGGATGGACTATGGCTACACCTTC; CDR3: CASSFPRRGMDYGYTF
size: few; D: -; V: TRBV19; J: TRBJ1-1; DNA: TGTGCCAGTAGACGGGACGGCAACACTGAAGCTTTCTTT; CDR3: CASRRDGNTEAFF
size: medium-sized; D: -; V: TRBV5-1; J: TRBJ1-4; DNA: TGCGCCAGCAGCCTAAATGGCGCGACGCGTAATGAAAAACTGTTTTTT; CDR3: CASSLNGATRNEKLFF
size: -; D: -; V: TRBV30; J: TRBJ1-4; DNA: TGTGCCTGGAGTGTACTCCATGGGACTGTGAATGAAAAACTGTTTTTT; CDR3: CAWSVLHGTVNEKLFF
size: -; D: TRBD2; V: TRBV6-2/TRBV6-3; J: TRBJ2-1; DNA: TGTGCCAGCAGTTACTCCCGGGGGGGGGCGGGTGAGCAGTTCTTC; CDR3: CASSYSRGGAGEQFF
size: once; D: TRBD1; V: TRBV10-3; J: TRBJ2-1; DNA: TGTGCCATCAGTGAACCTACCCGGGACAGGAATTACAATGAGCAGTTCTTC; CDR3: CAISEPTRDRNYNEQFF
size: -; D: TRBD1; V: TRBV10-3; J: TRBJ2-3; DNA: TGTGCCACCAAGGACAGGGGCGGCACAGATACGCAGTATTTT; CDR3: CATKDRGGTDTQYF
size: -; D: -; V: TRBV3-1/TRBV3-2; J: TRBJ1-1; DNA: TGTGCCAGGGGATGTAGCACTGAAGCTTTCTTT; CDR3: CARGCSTEAFF
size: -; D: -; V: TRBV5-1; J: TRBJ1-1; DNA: TGCGCCAGCAGCTTGATACGGGGGGGGATGAACACTGAAGCTTTCTTT; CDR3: CASSLIRGGMNTEAFF
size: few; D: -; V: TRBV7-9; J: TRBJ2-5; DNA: TGTGCCAGCAGCTTAGGGTCGGCTAGCTACCAAGAGACCCAGTACTTC; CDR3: CASSLGSASYQETQYF
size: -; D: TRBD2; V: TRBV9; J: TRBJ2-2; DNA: TGTGCCAGCAGCGATCTGACTATAGCGGGAGCTGGGGAGCTGTTTTTT; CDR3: CASSDLTIAGAGELFF
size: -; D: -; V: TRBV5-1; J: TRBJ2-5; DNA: TGCGCCAGCAGCTTGGGACAGAACCAAGAGACCCAGTACTTC; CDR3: CASSLGQNQETQYF
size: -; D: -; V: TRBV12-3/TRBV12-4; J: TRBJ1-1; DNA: TGTGCCAGCAGTTTCAAACTGAACACTGAAGCTTTCTTT; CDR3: CASSFKLNTEAFF
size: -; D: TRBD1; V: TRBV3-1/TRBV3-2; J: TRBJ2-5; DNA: TGTGCCAGCAGCCAAGATTGGGGACAGGTATTCGAGACCCAGTACTTC; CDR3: CASSQDWGQVFETQYF
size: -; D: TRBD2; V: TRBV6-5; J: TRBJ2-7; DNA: TGTGCCAGCAAGTTACGAGCGGGGATCCACGAGCAGTACTTC; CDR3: CASKLRAGIHEQYF
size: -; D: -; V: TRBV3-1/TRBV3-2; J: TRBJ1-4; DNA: TGTGCCAGCAGCCTCCAGGGGCAGGGCAGAGAAAAACTGTTTTTT; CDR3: CASSLQGQGREKLFF
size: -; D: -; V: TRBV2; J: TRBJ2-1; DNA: TGTGCCAGCAGCCTGGGTCGGCAGTTCTTC; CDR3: CASSLGRQFF
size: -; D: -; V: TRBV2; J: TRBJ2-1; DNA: TGTGCCAGCTCAATTTTTGAGCAGTTCTTC; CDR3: CASSIFEQFF
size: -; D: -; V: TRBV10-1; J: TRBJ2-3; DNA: TGCGCCAGCAGTGCCCGGGGTGGGACAGATACGCAGTATTTT; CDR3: CASSARGGTDTQYF